The 17 T cell receptor beta chains below come from one sample, sequenced in a study of glioma-infiltrating T cells. Amplification of TCR alpha and beta CDR3 regions from RNA used iRepertoire nested multiplex PCR. Using its own MiXCR run on the multiplex PCR reads, TCRdb lists one record per CDR3 protein. This table holds 93,000 or so distinct CDR3 sequences, roughly 30% found once. The sample consisted of glioma tissue, nonneoplastic brain tissue, or PBMCs (not recorded which). These receptors were obtained from a human donor with low-grade glioma or glioblastoma, undergoing nonglioma brain surgery, or in good health (not recorded which).

Concerning this clonotype: This may come from a read error, since a much larger clone is one base off. This chain links TRBV20-1 with TRBJ1-5; 7 nucleotides agree with TRBD1. Looked up from germline, CDR1 is DFQATT and CDR2 is SNEGSKA (reference sequence). Losses at the gene ends were 5 bases for V and 6 bases for J; bases not matched to a gene: 7. This CDR3 is built from 13 residues. The CDR3 region is CSAYRDRGQPQHF. The CDR3 nucleotides read TGCAGTGCTTACCGGGACAGAGGTCAGCCCCAGCATTTT.

This clonotype was counted a few times. The chain carries TRBV3-1 and TRBJ2-1; 11 bases line up with TRBD2. Germline V gives CDR1 LGHDT, CDR2 YNNKEL (reference sequence). V trimming: 3 bases; J trimming: 7 bases; junction bases outside the gene matches: 14. The CDR3 contains 18 residues. The CDR3, as DNA: TGTGCCAGCAGCCAGAAAGGGTTTAGTCTAGCGGGGGGTAATGAGCAGTTCTTC. Encoded protein: CASSQKGFSLAGGNEQFF.

The chain uses TRBV29-1 and TRBJ2-3; D ambiguous. V was shortened by 4 bases and J by 2 bases, with 19 bases between the two germline ends. CDR1 and CDR2 (germline): SQVTM, ANQGSEA. The CDR3 is 16 residues long. CDR3 protein: CSVVGSRRAITDTQYF. CDR3 bases: TGCAGCGTTGTGGGGTCTAGAAGGGCTATCACAGATACGCAGTATTTT.

This clonotype was seen only a few times. The V and J genes are TRBV11-2 and TRBJ2-7, with D tentatively TRBD1 or TRBD2 (6 bases each). The CDR3 covers 14 residues. With 5 bases removed from V and 0 bases from J, the gap between germline ends came to 11 bases. Germline V gene sequence: CDR1 SGHAT, CDR2 FQNNGV. CDR3 loop: CASSPGGRSYEQYF. The CDR3 DNA reads TGTGCCAGCAGCCCCGGGGGCCGCTCCTACGAGCAGTACTTC.

This clonotype turned up a few times. The V call is TRBV18, the J call TRBJ1-2; weak D call: TRBD1 (5 bases). V lost 3 bases to trimming and J lost 6 bases, with 11 bases between them. The CDR3 is 13 residues long. Germline V gene sequence: CDR1 KGHSH, CDR2 LQKENI. CDR3 sequence: CASSPETVDGYTF. The CDR3 DNA follows: TGTGCCAGCTCACCTGAGACAGTTGATGGCTACACCTTC.

The genes are TRBV7-2 and TRBJ2-2; maybe TRBD2 (6 bases). The CDR3 consists of 15 residues. Looked up from germline, CDR1 is SGHTA and CDR2 is FQGNSA. V was trimmed by 3 bases and J by 2 bases, leaving 10 bases between them. CDR3 nucleotide sequence: TGTGCCAGCAGCTTTCAGGGAGGTAACACCGGGGAGCTGTTTTTT. Amino acids: CASSFQGGNTGELFF.

This clonotype was seen ten or more times. This chain uses TRBV7-2 with TRBJ2-3, with D unresolved. This CDR3 spans 13 amino acids. Deletions cut 5 bases from V and 9 bases from J, with 15 bases between. CDR1 is SGHTA, CDR2 FQGNSA, per germline. CDR3 sequence: CASSRAMTSTQYF. CDR3 bases: TGTGCCAGCAGCCGGGCCATGACTTCGACGCAGTATTTT.

This clonotype was recorded a few times. The chain links TRBV28 to TRBJ2-7; D ambiguous. The germline CDR1 and CDR2 sequences are MDHEN and SYDVKM. V was trimmed by 5 bases and J by 3 bases, leaving 14 bases between them. The CDR3 extends over 14 amino acids. In DNA form, the CDR3 reads TGTGCCAGCAGTCTGACGCGTTCGAACTACGAGCAGTACTTC. It yields the protein CASSLTRSNYEQYF.

With respect to this clonotype: A clone one base away is much larger, so this may be a read error. The rearrangement links TRBV20-1 to TRBJ1-1; a possible D gene is TRBD1 (5 bases). This CDR3 has 14 residues. The germline V gene has CDR1 DFQATT and CDR2 SNEGSKA (reference sequence). CDR3 region: CSARISGSDTEASF. The DNA for the CDR3 is TGCAGTGCTAGAATCTCAGGGAGCGACACTGAAGCTTCCTTT.

This clonotype was picked up many times. The chain couples TRBV7-2 to TRBJ2-3; no reliable D call. With 2 bases removed from V and 6 bases from J, the gap between germline ends came to 6 bases. Per germline, CDR1 SGHTA and CDR2 FQGNSA. The CDR3 extends over 12 amino acids. CDR3 residues: CASSLILDTQYF. The CDR3 DNA follows: TGTGCCAGCAGCTTAATTTTGGATACGCAGTATTTT.

This clonotype showed up just a few times. The rearrangement uses TRBV29-1 and TRBJ1-1; no definite D call. The CDR3 has 14 amino acids. The germline V and J ends were trimmed by 4 bases and 2 bases, with 14 bases remaining between them. The germline CDR1 and CDR2 sequences are SQVTM and ANQGSEA. As DNA, the CDR3 is TGCAGCGTTGGGAGGCAGGAGGGAAACACTGAAGCTTTCTTT. Its translation is CSVGRQEGNTEAFF. Looking up the rest from reference TRBV29-1 and TRBJ1-1 gives the full variable domain: SAVISQKPSRDICQRGTSLTIQCQVDSQVTMMFWYRQQPGQSLTLIATANQGSEATYESGFVIDKFPISRPNLTFSTLTVSNMSPEDSSIYLCSVGRQEGNTEAFFGQGTRLTVV.

Worth noting for this clonotype: This may be a read error: a much more frequent sequence differs by one nucleotide. This chain connects TRBV7-2 to TRBJ2-7, with a possible D match to TRBD1 (5 bases). The CDR3 is 15 amino acids. The V and J ends lost 1 base and 7 bases respectively, with 17 bases between them. In germline, CDR1 is SGHTA, CDR2 FQGNSA. The CDR3 sequence: CASSLGGAVANEQYF. The DNA of the CDR3 is TGTGCCAGCAGCTTAGGGGGCGCAGTTGCCAATGAGCAGTACTTC.

The V and J genes are TRBV12-3 or TRBV12-4 and TRBJ2-3; 8 positions match TRBD2. V dropped 6 bases and J dropped 2; count of bases not matched to a gene: 7. This CDR3 spans 15 amino acids. The CDR3: CASSLGLDLTDTQYF. CDR3 coding DNA: TGTGCCAGCAGCCTGGGACTAGACCTCACAGATACGCAGTATTTT.

This clonotype was counted between two and nine times. The chain uses TRBV20-1 and TRBJ1-2; 10 bases are shared with TRBD1. Germline CDR1 and CDR2: DFQATT and SNEGSKA (reference sequence). V dropped 3 bases and J dropped 6; count of bases not matched to a gene: 10. The CDR3 runs 15 residues. DNA of the CDR3: TGCAGTGCTAGTGGCCGGGACAGGGGTCCCCATGGCTACACCTTC. Its protein is CSASGRDRGPHGYTF.

This clonotype was seen just once. Its ends do not fully match the called genes, so a read error is possible. CDR3 in DNA: TGCGCCAGCAGTTACGTCGGGCTTTCTGGGGCCAACGTCCTGACTTTC. Translating gives CASSYVGLSGANVLTF. This rearrangement joins TRBV6-5 to TRBJ2-6; the D is unclear. Germline CDR1 reads MNHEY; CDR2 reads SVGAGI. The CDR3 has 16 residues.

Ten or more counts support this clonotype. The CDR3 sequence is CSAKGQGGSETQYF. The CDR3 DNA follows: TGCAGTGCAAAGGGACAGGGAGGATCAGAGACCCAGTACTTC. The chain has TRBV20-1 and TRBJ2-5; 9 nucleotides line up with TRBD1. Germline V gives CDR1 DFQATT, CDR2 SNEGSKA (reference sequence). The trim removed 6 bases at V and 4 bases at J, leaving 9 bases unmatched. The CDR3 is made up of 14 amino acids.

This clonotype has ten or more counts. This rearrangement joins TRBV28 to TRBJ1-1; D might be TRBD1 (6 bases). The CDR3 contains 14 residues. Germline-derived CDR1 and CDR2 are MDHEN and SYDVKM. The V end was cut by 10 bases, the J end by 0 bases, with 15 bases between. The chain's CDR3 is CATVSGQLNTEAFF. The DNA for the CDR3 is TGTGCCACCGTGTCTGGACAGCTGAACACTGAAGCTTTCTTT.